Following are 12 T cell receptor beta chains from one sample sequenced in a study of blood T cell repertoires in COVID-19. The method was immunoSEQ multiplex PCR; TCRdb's version includes in-frame clones alone and lacks a portion of them. Among some 160,000 clones, roughly nine tenths were seen once, and the ten largest hold under 3.5%. Sequencing was done on a sample of peripheral blood. The receptor source for this set is a woman aged 60 to 75 with active COVID-19.

This sequence joins TRBV3-1 (or the pseudogene TRBV3-2) and TRBJ2-1; D is ambiguous. CDR1 is LGHDT, CDR2 YNNKEL, per germline (reference sequence). The CDR3 totals 16 residues. The V end lost 2 bases, the J end lost 0 bases, and 11 bases lay between the germline ends. The CDR3 coding sequence is TGTGCCAGCAGCCAACCCGCCTGGAGCTCCTACAATGAGCAGTTCTTC. Protein product: CASSQPAWSSYNEQFF.

The V call is TRBV19, the J call TRBJ2-7; tentatively, D is TRBD2 (6 bases). This CDR3 spans 14 amino acids. Germline CDR1 LNHDA, CDR2 SQIVND (reference sequence). V was trimmed by 7 bases and J by 2 bases, leaving 15 bases between them. CDR3 DNA sequence: TGTGCCAGTACCCCTGGGACTGGAACCTACGAGCAGTACTTC. It translates to CASTPGTGTYEQYF.

The genes are TRBV6-2 or TRBV6-3 and TRBJ2-7, with 11 bases matching TRBD2. Germline lookup yields CDR1 MNHEY and CDR2 SVGEGT. V dropped 6 bases and J dropped 3; count of bases not matched to a gene: 4. The CDR3 contains 14 residues. The CDR3 DNA sequence: TGTGCCAGCAGCTCCGGGACTAGCGGCTACGAGCAGTACTTC. This sequence encodes CASSSGTSGYEQYF.

The chain combines TRBV11-2 with TRBJ2-5, with 8 positions matching TRBD1. The CDR3 covers 17 residues. V dropped 0 bases and J dropped 2; count of bases not matched to a gene: 8. Germline assignment: CDR1 SGHAT and CDR2 FQNNGV. For the CDR3, the DNA is TGTGCCAGCAGCTTAGATGTCGCGACAGGGGCTCAAGAGACCCAGTACTTC. Amino acid sequence: CASSLDVATGAQETQYF.

The V call is TRBV5-4, the J call TRBJ1-2; 7 nucleotides line up with TRBD1. V lost 0 bases, J lost 4 bases, and 3 bases stayed unmatched. Germline V CDR1 and CDR2: SGHNT, YYREEE (reference sequence). This CDR3 comprises 14 residues. The CDR3 loop reads CASSLAQGVYGYTF. The CDR3 DNA reads as TGTGCCAGCAGCTTGGCCCAGGGGGTCTATGGCTACACCTTC. Supplemented by reference TRBV5-4 and TRBJ1-2, the full variable domain reads ETGVTQSPTHLIKTRGQQVTLRCSSQSGHNTVSWYQQALGQGPQFIFQYYREEENGRGNFPPRFSGLQFPNYSSELNVNALELDDSALYLCASSLAQGVYGYTFGSGTRLTVV.

CDR3 in amino acids: CASSPQRGQGARETQYF. The DNA for the CDR3 is TGCGCCAGCAGCCCGCAGAGGGGACAGGGGGCACGGGAGACCCAGTACTTC. The V and J genes are TRBV4-1 and TRBJ2-5; 12 nucleotides align to TRBD1. This CDR3 has 17 amino acids. With V trimmed by 4 bases and J by 5 bases, 11 bases remained unmatched. Germline-derived CDR1 and CDR2 are MGHRA and YSYEKL.

In this sample, this clone turned up once. The rearrangement joins TRBV7-3 to TRBJ2-7, with TRBD1 as a possible D gene (6 bases). Per germline, CDR1 SGHTA and CDR2 FQGTGA. The V end lost 5 bases, the J end lost 0 bases, and 11 bases lay between the germline ends. The CDR3 has 14 residues. CDR3 DNA: TGTGCCAGCAGCCCAAACAGGGACTCCTACGAGCAGTACTTC. Its protein is CASSPNRDSYEQYF.

This rearrangement joins TRBV28 to TRBJ1-5, with TRBD1 matching 7 bases. CDR1 and CDR2 from the germline V gene are MDHEN and SYDVKM. The CDR3 runs 13 residues. The junction had 3 bases not matched to a gene; V was cut back by 6 bases and J by 4 bases. The DNA of the CDR3 is TGTGCCAGCAGGTTGACAGGGAATCAGCCCCAGCATTTT. Translating it yields CASRLTGNQPQHF.

The chain couples TRBV14 to TRBJ2-7; TRBD2 might be the D (7 bases). The CDR3 has 16 amino acids. Germline V CDR1 and CDR2: SGHDN, FVKESK. V lost 0 bases and J lost 3, with 15 bases in between. The chain's CDR3 is CASSQDLGAGDYEQYF. In nucleotides, the CDR3 is TGTGCCAGCAGCCAAGATTTGGGGGCGGGGGACTACGAGCAGTACTTC.

Only one count was recorded for this clone. The chain is built from TRBV6-5 and TRBJ1-5, with a weak D call TRBD1 (6 bases). The V end was cut by 6 bases, the J end by 4 bases, with 13 bases between. The CDR3 spans 14 residues. The germline CDR1 and CDR2 sequences are MNHEY and SVGAGI. CDR3 sequence: CASRDSAGNQPQHF. DNA for the CDR3: TGTGCCAGCAGGGACAGTGCAGGAAATCAGCCCCAGCATTTT.

J is TRBJ2-3 and V is TRBV6-1; the D gene is possibly TRBD2 (6 bases). Trimming pared 0 bases from V and 6 bases from J, leaving 13 bases between. Germline CDR1 and CDR2: MNHNS and SASEGT. The CDR3 has 15 residues. The CDR3 nucleotides read TGTGCCAGCAGTGAAGCCGGGACTCCTTCGGATACGCAGTATTTT. This sequence encodes CASSEAGTPSDTQYF.

This rearrangement joins TRBV10-3 to TRBJ2-2, with D possibly TRBD1 on 6 matching bases. Between the trimmed V and J ends, which lost 6 bases and 0 bases, there was a span of 11 bases. This CDR3 region has 15 residues. Germline CDR1 reads ENHRY; CDR2 reads SYGVKD. CDR3 DNA: TGTGCCATCAGACCGCAGGGGTCGAACACCGGGGAGCTGTTTTTT. Its protein is CAIRPQGSNTGELFF.